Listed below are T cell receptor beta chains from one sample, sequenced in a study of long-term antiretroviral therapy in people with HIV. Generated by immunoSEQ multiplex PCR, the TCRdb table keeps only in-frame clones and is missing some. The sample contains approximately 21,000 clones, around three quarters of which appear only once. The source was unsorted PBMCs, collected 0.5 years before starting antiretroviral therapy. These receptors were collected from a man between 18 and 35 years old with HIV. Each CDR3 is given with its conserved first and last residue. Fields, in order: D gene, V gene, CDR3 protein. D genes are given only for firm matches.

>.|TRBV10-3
CAISESRGASNEQFF
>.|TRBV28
CASSFGRSYSNQPQHF
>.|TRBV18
CASSPRGGDTGELFF
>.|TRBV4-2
CASSQERWARYEQYF
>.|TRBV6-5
CASSYMDPGANYGYTF
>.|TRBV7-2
CASSLDRFSNQPQHF
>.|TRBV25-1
CASSEYGASNEQFF
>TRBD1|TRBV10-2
CASNPTGGNTEAFF
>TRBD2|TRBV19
CASSIGGAGGRDTYNEQFF
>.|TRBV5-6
CASSFGTNNQPQHF
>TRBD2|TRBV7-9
CASSETSLSYNEQFF
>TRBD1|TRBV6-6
CASKQGAAQPQHF
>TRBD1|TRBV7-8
CASSLGGQGRADTQYF
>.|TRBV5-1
CASSLVGGNYEQYF
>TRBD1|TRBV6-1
CASSEPYFQKRTGGYTF
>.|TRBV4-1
CASSQASGGYYEQYF
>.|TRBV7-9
CASSSGANYGYTF
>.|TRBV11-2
CASSPDRSDTEAFF
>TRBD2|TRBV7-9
CASSPRLAGGNNEQFF
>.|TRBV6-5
CASSFTGNEQFF
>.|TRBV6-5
CASSYGGMNTEAFF
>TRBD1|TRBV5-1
CASSSGQGGNEQFF
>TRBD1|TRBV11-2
CASSLRDRGLGVGEQYF
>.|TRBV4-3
CASSQDLLKGNEQFF
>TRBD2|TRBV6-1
CASYELSGGYNEQFF
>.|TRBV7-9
CASSYYLMGEDTQYF
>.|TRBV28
CASSSFYTEAFF
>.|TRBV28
CATVSPGGDEQFF
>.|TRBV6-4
CASSEGVTIYF
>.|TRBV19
CASSPSGLGRSNEQYF
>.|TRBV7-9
CASSLVPFGLSSSYNEQFF
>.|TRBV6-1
CASSEQGQNTEAFF
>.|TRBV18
CASSPGTFGYQETQYF
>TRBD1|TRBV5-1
CASSFRQGPNYEQYF
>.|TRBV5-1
CASRGSMTNTEAFF
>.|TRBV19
CASSPWWEGNTEAFF
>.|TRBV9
CASSLAGSQETQYF
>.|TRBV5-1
CASSPGWGTYEQYF